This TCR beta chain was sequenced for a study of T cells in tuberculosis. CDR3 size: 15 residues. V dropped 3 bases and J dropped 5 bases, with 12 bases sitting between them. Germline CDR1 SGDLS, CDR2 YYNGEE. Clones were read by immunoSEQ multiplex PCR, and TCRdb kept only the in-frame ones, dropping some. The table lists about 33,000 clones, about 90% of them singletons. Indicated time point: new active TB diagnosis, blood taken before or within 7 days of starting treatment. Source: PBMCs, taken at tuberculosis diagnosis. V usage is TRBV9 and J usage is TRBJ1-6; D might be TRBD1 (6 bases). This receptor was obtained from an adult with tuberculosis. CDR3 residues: CASSGLQGNNSPLHF. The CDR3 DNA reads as TGTGCCAGCAGCGGACTTCAGGGGAATAATTCACCCCTCCACTTT.